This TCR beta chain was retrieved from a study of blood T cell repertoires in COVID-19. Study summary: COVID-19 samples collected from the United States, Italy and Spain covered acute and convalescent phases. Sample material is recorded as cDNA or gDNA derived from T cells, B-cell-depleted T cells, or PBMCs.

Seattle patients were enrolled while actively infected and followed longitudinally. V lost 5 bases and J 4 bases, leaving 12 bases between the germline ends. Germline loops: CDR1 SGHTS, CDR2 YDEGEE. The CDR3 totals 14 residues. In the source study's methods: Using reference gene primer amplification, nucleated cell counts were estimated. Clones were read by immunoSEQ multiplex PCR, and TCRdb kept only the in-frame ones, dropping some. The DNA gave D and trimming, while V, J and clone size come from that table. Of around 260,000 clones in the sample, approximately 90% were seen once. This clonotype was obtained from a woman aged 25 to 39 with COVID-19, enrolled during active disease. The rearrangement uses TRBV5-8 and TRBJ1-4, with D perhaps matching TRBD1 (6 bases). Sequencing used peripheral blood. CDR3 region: CASRPYRDNEKLFF. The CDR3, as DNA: TGTGCCAGCAGGCCTTACAGGGATAATGAAAAACTGTTTTTT.